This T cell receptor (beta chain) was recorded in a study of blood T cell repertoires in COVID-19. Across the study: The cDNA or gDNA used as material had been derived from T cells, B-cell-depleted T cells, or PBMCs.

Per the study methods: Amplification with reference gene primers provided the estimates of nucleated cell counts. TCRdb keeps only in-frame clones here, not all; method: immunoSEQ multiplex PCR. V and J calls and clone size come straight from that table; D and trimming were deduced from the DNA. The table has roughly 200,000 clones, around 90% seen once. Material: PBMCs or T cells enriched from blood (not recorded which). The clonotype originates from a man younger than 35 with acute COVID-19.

The CDR3 bases are TGTGCCAGCAGCCGAGACAGGGATAGAAACACCATATATTTT. It is translated as CASSRDRDRNTIYF. V is TRBV6-5 and J is TRBJ1-3, with 7 bases matching TRBD1. Germline CDR1 and CDR2: MNHEY and SVGAGI. V shed 6 bases, J shed 5 bases, and the junction held 7 bases outside the gene matches. The CDR3 length is 14 residues.